These 31 T cell receptor beta chains came from one sample sequenced in a study of post-analysis software for immune sequencing data. Study-wide points: The study found TRBV5-6, TRBV5-1 and TRBV20-1 among 5 or 6 TRBV segments more frequent in patients than controls.

Prepared TCR beta cDNA libraries contained unique molecular identifiers. TCRdb processed the PCR reads anew with MiXCR; each CDR3 protein has one entry. The repertoire holds over 700,000 distinct CDR3 sequences, with roughly 27% as singletons. These receptors' targets are unknown. Sequencing used blood. The source is a girl between 5 and 17 years old with multiple sclerosis.

The V and J genes are TRBV15 and TRBJ2-1, with D possibly being TRBD1 (5 bases). Per germline, CDR1 LNHNV and CDR2 YYDKDF (reference sequence). The CDR3 has 16 amino acids. V was clipped by 6 bases and J by 0 bases, with 15 bases between them. This CDR3 reads CATRLGALSSYNEQFF. In DNA, the CDR3 is TGTGCCACCAGGTTAGGGGCGCTGAGCTCCTACAATGAGCAGTTCTTC. The variable domain in full, with the rest retrieved from reference TRBV15 and TRBJ2-1, is DAMVIQNPRYQVTQFGKPVTLSCSQTLNHNVMYWYQQKSSQAPKLLFHYYDKDFNNEADTPDNFQSRRPNTSFCFLDIRSPGLGDTAMYLCATRLGALSSYNEQFFGPGTRLTVL.

This chain links TRBV15 with TRBJ2-5, with D possibly TRBD1 on 6 matching bases. Trimming took 3 bases from V and 4 from J, leaving 18 bases between them. This CDR3 is 16 amino acids long. Germline loops: CDR1 LNHNV, CDR2 YYDKDF (reference sequence). DNA of the CDR3: TGTGCCACCAGCAGGCAGACAGGCTCGGTGGGAGAGACCCAGTACTTC. Translated: CATSRQTGSVGETQYF.

The chain joins TRBV2 to TRBJ2-5; 13 bases align to TRBD2. The J segment lost 1 base and the V segment lost 4 bases, leaving 3 bases of the junction unmatched. Germline V gives CDR1 SNHLY, CDR2 FYNNEI. CDR3 length: 16 residues. CDR3 residues: CASSATSGGPQETQYF. The CDR3 bases are TGTGCCAGCAGTGCGACTAGCGGGGGGCCCCAAGAGACCCAGTACTTC.

This rearrangement joins TRBV7-2 to TRBJ2-2; 9 bases fit TRBD2. V shed 5 bases, J shed 4 bases, and the junction held 11 bases outside the gene matches. Germline CDR1 reads SGHTA; CDR2 reads FQGNSA. CDR3 length equals 17 residues. CDR3 amino acids: CASSAHHSGRVTGELFF. The CDR3 nucleotides are TGTGCCAGCAGCGCACACCATAGCGGGAGAGTCACCGGGGAGCTGTTTTTT.

This clonotype has a handful of counts. V usage is TRBV10-3 and J usage is TRBJ2-3; either TRBD1 or TRBD2 may fit D (5 bases each). V shed 2 bases and J shed 5 bases, with 17 bases lying between them. The CDR3 is made up of 16 amino acids. Germline CDR1 ENHRY, CDR2 SYGVKD. The CDR3 region has the DNA TGTGCCATCAGTGAGCCAACAAAGGGTGGGGGAGATACGCAGTATTTT. This encodes CAISEPTKGGGDTQYF.

The table lists this clonotype with a few counts. V usage is TRBV6-1 and J usage is TRBJ2-7; TRBD1 agrees at 7 bases. Germline V gene data show CDR1 as MNHNS and CDR2 as SASEGT. V was pared by 4 bases and J by 4 bases, with 7 bases of the junction left unmatched. This CDR3 is 14 amino acids long. CDR3 DNA: TGTGCCAGCAGTGTCGGGACAGCTACTTACGAGCAGTACTTC. Protein: CASSVGTATYEQYF.

This clonotype has more than one count but fewer than ten. V usage is TRBV6-6 and J usage is TRBJ2-7; the D call may be TRBD1 or TRBD2 (5 bases each). The germline CDR1 and CDR2 sequences are MNHNY and SVGAGI (reference sequence). CDR3 length equals 13 residues. The V end was cut by 0 bases, the J end by 6 bases, with 9 bases between. CDR3 loop: CASSYSTRGEQYF. CDR3 bases: TGTGCCAGCAGTTACTCGACGAGGGGCGAGCAGTACTTC.

The genes are TRBV5-1 and TRBJ2-4; 7 bases are shared with TRBD2. This CDR3 is built from 18 residues. Germline CDR1 reads SGHRS; CDR2 reads YFSETQ. The J segment lost 6 bases and the V segment lost 4 bases, leaving 19 bases of the junction unmatched. CDR3 nucleotide sequence: TGCGCCAGCAGCCCTGAACCGGCCCCATGGGGGGGATCAAACATTCAGTACTTC. Amino acid sequence: CASSPEPAPWGGSNIQYF.

The J gene is TRBJ2-5, the V gene TRBV20-1; D might be TRBD2 (6 bases). CDR3 length: 16 residues. The V end lost 6 bases, the J end lost 3 bases, and 23 bases lay between the germline ends. Per germline, CDR1 DFQATT and CDR2 SNEGSKA (reference sequence). CDR3 sequence: CSAGLPRAGTKETQYF. The CDR3 DNA reads as TGCAGTGCAGGACTACCCCGCGCCGGGACCAAAGAGACCCAGTACTTC.

This clonotype was observed once. Sequence at one end of the junction differs from germline and may be a read error. The chain carries TRBV7-2 and TRBJ2-5; 8 positions agree with TRBD1. Germline loops: CDR1 SGHTA, CDR2 FQGNSA. CDR3 size: 15 residues. In nucleotides, the CDR3 is TGTGCCAGCGGCTTTGACAGGGGAGAGTCGGAGACCCAGTACTTC. It yields the protein CASGFDRGESETQYF.

In its sample, this clonotype was seen a few times. The chain couples TRBV11-2 to TRBJ2-1; 7 nucleotides align to TRBD2. The germline V gene has CDR1 SGHAT and CDR2 FQNNGV. V lost 3 bases, J lost 4 bases, and 3 bases stayed unmatched. This CDR3 is 14 amino acids long. CDR3 nucleotides: TGTGCCAGCAGCTTTGGGAGGGCGTACAATGAGCAGTTCTTC. Amino acid sequence: CASSFGRAYNEQFF.

The sample holds a few counts of this clonotype. V and J are TRBV11-2 and TRBJ2-7; 7 bases agree with TRBD1. Germline values: CDR1 SGHAT, CDR2 FQNNGV. V lost 3 bases and J lost 7; bases outside the gene matches: 6. This CDR3 region has 13 residues. CDR3 loop: CASSFTGVREQYF. The CDR3 nucleotides are TGTGCCAGCAGCTTCACAGGGGTCCGGGAGCAGTACTTC. Using reference TRBV11-2 and TRBJ2-7 for the parts outside the CDR3, the full variable domain is EAGVAQSPRYKIIEKRQSVAFWCNPISGHATLYWYQQILGQGPKLLIQFQNNGVVDDSQLPKDRFSAERLKGVDSTLKIQPAKLEDSAVYLCASSFTGVREQYFGPGTRLTVT.

This rearrangement joins TRBV24-1 to TRBJ2-4, with 7 bases aligning to TRBD1. Trimming cost V 5 bases and J 4 bases; bases outside gene matches: 7. The germline V gene encodes CDR1 KGHDR and CDR2 SFDVKD. The CDR3 covers 15 residues. The CDR3, as DNA: TGTGCCACCAGTGCGGCCGGGACAGAAAAAAACATTCAGTACTTC. It yields the protein CATSAAGTEKNIQYF.

The genes are TRBV29-1 and TRBJ2-2, with D tentatively TRBD1 or TRBD2 (6 bases each). Germline values: CDR1 SQVTM, CDR2 ANQGSEA. Trimming took 6 bases from V and 4 from J, leaving 18 bases between them. This CDR3 is 15 amino acids long. CDR3 in DNA: TGCAGCGTGGGGTTTGGAGGGGGTCCCACCGGGGAGCTGTTTTTT. It specifies CSVGFGGGPTGELFF.

This clonotype was counted a few times. CDR3 nucleotides: TGTGCCAGCAGCTTATCTCTGAGTAACTACGAGCAGTACTTC. Residues: CASSLSLSNYEQYF. V and J are TRBV7-8 and TRBJ2-7; D unresolved. V dropped 2 bases and J dropped 3 bases, with 11 bases sitting between them. The V gene's germline CDR1 is SGHVS and CDR2 FQNEAQ. The CDR3 is made up of 14 amino acids. Together with reference TRBV7-8 and TRBJ2-7, the CDR3 gives the full variable domain: GAGVSQSPRYKVAKRGQDVALRCDPISGHVSLFWYQQALGQGPEFLTYFQNEAQLDKSGLPSDRFFAERPEGSVSTLKIQRTQQEDSAVYLCASSLSLSNYEQYFGPGTRLTVT.

This rearrangement joins TRBV5-1 to TRBJ2-1; TRBD1 might be the D (6 bases). Germline CDR1 SGHRS, CDR2 YFSETQ. This CDR3 has 14 residues. V lost 9 bases to trimming and J lost 6 bases, with 19 bases between them. CDR3 nucleotide sequence: TGCGCCAACAACAAGGGGCAGGGGTTCAATGAGCAGTTCTTC. Residues: CANNKGQGFNEQFF.

The chain joins TRBV10-3 to TRBJ2-1; 14 bases line up with TRBD2. V shed 6 bases and J 8 bases; nucleotides not matched to a gene: 3. The length of the CDR3 is 14 residues. Germline assignment: CDR1 ENHRY and CDR2 SYGVKD. The CDR3 region has the DNA TGTGCCATCAGCCGACTAGCGGGAGGGGATGAGCAGTTCTTC. Translating it yields CAISRLAGGDEQFF.

In its sample, this clonotype was seen many times. V and J are TRBV29-1 and TRBJ2-5; perhaps TRBD2 as D (7 bases). From germline, CDR1 is SQVTM and CDR2 ANQGSEA. V dropped 0 bases and J dropped 5 bases, with 13 bases sitting between them. CDR3 size: 14 residues. The CDR3 DNA reads as TGCAGCGTTGAAGAGAGGGGGGGCGTTGAGACCCAGTACTTC. Translation: CSVEERGGVETQYF.

This clonotype occurred a few times. The chain is built from TRBV4-1 and TRBJ1-5; TRBD1 might be the D (5 bases). The CDR3 has 17 residues. Trimming removed 0 bases at V and 2 bases at J, with 14 bases between. Per germline, CDR1 MGHRA and CDR2 YSYEKL. This CDR3 is CASSQDMTVNGNQPQHF. The CDR3 DNA reads as TGCGCCAGCAGCCAAGATATGACAGTAAATGGCAATCAGCCCCAGCATTTT.

The rearrangement links TRBV27 to TRBJ2-3, with D possibly being TRBD1 (6 bases). CDR1 is MNHEY and CDR2 is SMNVEV in the germline V gene (reference sequence). Trimming pared 5 bases from V and 4 bases from J, leaving 13 bases between. This CDR3 region has 14 residues. This chain's CDR3 is CASSILQGPDTQYF. The CDR3 region has the DNA TGTGCCAGCAGTATCTTACAGGGTCCAGATACGCAGTATTTT.

This clonotype was detected only a few times. V usage is TRBV7-2 and J usage is TRBJ2-3; D is perhaps TRBD1 (5 bases). Trimming cost V 1 base and J 0 bases, with 8 bases left between them. In germline, CDR1 is SGHTA, CDR2 FQGNSA. The CDR3 runs to 15 residues. The CDR3 loop is CASSLVGESTDTQYF. CDR3 bases: TGTGCCAGCAGCTTAGTAGGGGAAAGCACAGATACGCAGTATTTT.

The chain uses TRBV29-1 and TRBJ2-7; possibly TRBD2 for D (6 bases). The germline V and J ends were trimmed by 6 bases and 5 bases, with 20 bases remaining between them. There are 14 residues in the CDR3. The germline V gene encodes CDR1 SQVTM and CDR2 ANQGSEA. The chain's CDR3 is CSVQPRDSQDEQYF. The CDR3 coding sequence is TGCAGCGTCCAACCACGGGACTCCCAGGACGAGCAGTACTTC.

This chain links TRBV5-1 with TRBJ2-3; 7 bases line up with TRBD2. This CDR3 is 13 amino acids long. V shed 8 bases and J 0 bases; nucleotides not matched to a gene: 3. Germline CDR1 SGHRS, CDR2 YFSETQ. In DNA, the CDR3 is TGCGCCAGTAAAGCGGGAAGCACAGATACGCAGTATTTT. Protein: CASKAGSTDTQYF.

This rearrangement joins TRBV27 to TRBJ2-5, with 10 bases matching TRBD2. The junction had 6 bases not matched to a gene; V was cut back by 10 bases and J by 1 base. The CDR3 totals 14 residues. CDR1 and CDR2 (germline): MNHEY, SMNVEV (reference sequence). This chain's CDR3 is CATGTSAGQETQYF. DNA for the CDR3: TGTGCCACCGGGACTAGCGCGGGCCAAGAGACCCAGTACTTC.

V usage is TRBV6-2 or TRBV6-3 and J usage is TRBJ2-1, with a possible D match to TRBD2 (6 bases). The V end lost 4 bases, the J end lost 6 bases, and 22 bases lay between the germline ends. CDR3 length equals 17 residues. Germline V CDR1 and CDR2: MNHEY, SVGEGT. DNA for the CDR3: TGTGCCAGCAGTTCCCACTATTCCGGTAAGGAGGGCAATGAGCAGTTCTTC. Its translation is CASSSHYSGKEGNEQFF.

V gene TRBV27 combines with J gene TRBJ1-1; no reliable D call. Germline loops: CDR1 MNHEY, CDR2 SMNVEV (reference sequence). This CDR3 is 14 amino acids long. Trimming left V 1 base short and J 2 bases short, with 8 bases between. The CDR3: CASSLYPGNTEAFF. The CDR3 bases are TGTGCCAGCAGTTTATATCCAGGAAACACTGAAGCTTTCTTT.

In its sample, this clonotype was seen a few times. This chain joins TRBV2 and TRBJ2-4; 7 bases align to TRBD1. The trim removed 6 bases at V and 3 bases at J, leaving 5 bases unmatched. The length of the CDR3 is 14 residues. Germline V gene lookup returns CDR1 SNHLY and CDR2 FYNNEI. This CDR3 reads CASSRGGDKNIQYF. The CDR3 bases are TGTGCCAGCAGCCGAGGGGGCGACAAAAACATTCAGTACTTC.

A remark on this clonotype: The germline gene is not matched at one end of the junction; a read error may be the cause. The V gene is TRBV5-1, the J gene TRBJ2-5; D ambiguous. This CDR3 spans 13 amino acids. CDR1 is SGHRS and CDR2 is YFSETQ in the germline V gene. For the CDR3, the DNA is TGCGCCAGCAGCCCAGGACCGCAAGAGACCCGGTACTTC. Amino acids: CASSPGPQETRYF.

The chain uses TRBV28 and TRBJ2-7; TRBD1 matches at 7 bases. This CDR3 has 15 residues. V was clipped by 3 bases and J by 5 bases; unmatched bases: 10. Germline V gene data show CDR1 as MDHEN and CDR2 as SYDVKM. The CDR3 DNA reads TGTGCCAGCAGTTTCACCGGGACAGAGCTTCACGAGCAGTACTTC. Translation gives CASSFTGTELHEQYF.

The chain combines TRBV7-9 with TRBJ1-1; possible D gene TRBD1, 6 bases. Between the trimmed V and J ends, which lost 5 bases and 4 bases, there was a span of 17 bases. CDR1 and CDR2 (germline): SEHNR, FQNEAQ (reference sequence). The CDR3 spans 15 residues. The CDR3 DNA is TGTGCCAGCAGCGGGAGGGGGGATGGGACCACTGAAGCTTTCTTT. Residues: CASSGRGDGTTEAFF.

This rearrangement joins TRBV6-5 to TRBJ1-5; D call uncertain. CDR1 and CDR2 (germline): MNHEY, SVGAGI. Trimming shortened V by 6 bases and J by 0 bases, and 12 bases separated the two germline ends. The CDR3 is 15 residues long. The CDR3 loop is CASRVSYNSNQPQHF. Here the CDR3 DNA reads TGTGCCAGCAGGGTTAGCTATAATAGCAATCAGCCCCAGCATTTT.